A selection of T cell receptor beta chains follows, all from one sample in a study of OX40 agonist ivuxolimab in advanced cancers. The table came from immunoSEQ multiplex PCR; TCRdb's copy has only in-frame clones and leaves some out. The sample has some 77,000 clones, about nine tenths seen once. The starting material was CD4+ or CD8+ T cells sorted from blood, obtained in a trial of the OX40 agonist ivuxolimab. The receptors shown here come from an adult with an advanced solid tumor such as melanoma, head and neck, liver or kidney cancer. Each CDR3 is given with its conserved first and last residue. The D gene is left open where the match is weak. Expanded clones get a size class; other rows say once, few or many, or leave the size out.

D gene | J gene | clone size | V gene | CDR3 protein | CDR3 DNA
TRBD1 | TRBJ1-1 | NA | TRBV4-1 | CASSPEGQGASGTEAFF | TGCGCCAGCAGTCCTGAGGGACAGGGGGCTTCGGGCACTGAAGCTTTCTTT
NA | TRBJ2-2 | few | TRBV12-1 | CASSFAHLGQNTGELFF | TGTGCCAGCAGCTTTGCGCACTTAGGACAGAACACCGGGGAGCTGTTTTTT
NA | TRBJ1-3 | NA | TRBV5-1 | CASTQTGGNSGNTIYF | TGCGCCAGCACCCAGACAGGAGGTAACTCTGGAAACACCATATATTTT
NA | TRBJ1-1 | NA | TRBV7-2 | CASSLMPGFTEAFF | TGTGCCAGCAGCCTCATGCCCGGTTTCACTGAAGCTTTCTTT
NA | TRBJ2-7 | NA | TRBV18 | CASSPRSRDEQYF | TGTGCCAGCTCACCTCGGAGCAGGGACGAGCAGTACTTC
NA | TRBJ1-2 | NA | TRBV28 | CASSRGGLRTNYGYTF | TGTGCCAGCAGCCGGGGGGGGCTACGGACTAACTATGGCTACACCTTC
TRBD2 | TRBJ2-7 | NA | TRBV28 | CASRQRGGEQYF | TGTGCCAGCAGGCAACGGGGGGGGGAGCAGTACTTC
NA | TRBJ1-1 | NA | TRBV28 | CASHLTEPMNTEAFF | TGTGCCAGCCACTTGACAGAGCCCATGAACACTGAAGCTTTCTTT
TRBD1 | TRBJ1-1 | NA | TRBV5-6 | CASSQQGARTEAFF | TGTGCCAGCAGCCAACAGGGGGCGCGCACTGAAGCTTTCTTT
NA | TRBJ2-1 | NA | TRBV19 | CASSFRNLGNNEQFF | TGTGCCAGTAGCTTCCGTAACCTAGGGAACAATGAGCAGTTCTTC
NA | TRBJ1-2 | NA | TRBV5-1 | CASSSGTGPYGYTF | TGCGCCAGCAGCTCCGGGACGGGTCCTTATGGCTACACCTTC
TRBD1 | TRBJ1-2 | NA | TRBV28 | CASSAPRDRGSSYGYTF | TGTGCCAGCAGTGCCCCCCGGGACAGGGGGTCGAGCTATGGCTACACCTTC
NA | TRBJ2-1 | once | TRBV7-9 | CASSLDRLWQFF | TGTGCCAGCAGCTTAGATAGATTATGGCAGTTCTTC
NA | TRBJ1-2 | NA | TRBV6-1 | CASSETRRPSNYGYTF | TGTGCCAGCAGTGAAACTAGGAGGCCCTCTAACTATGGCTACACCTTC
TRBD1 | TRBJ2-5 | NA | TRBV6-1 | CASRDRVETQYF | TGTGCCAGCAGAGACAGGGTTGAGACCCAGTACTTC
TRBD1 | TRBJ2-5 | once | TRBV7-3 | CASSKGGQGGIETQYF | TGTGCCAGCAGCAAAGGGGGACAGGGAGGGATAGAGACCCAGTACTTC
NA | TRBJ1-1 | once | TRBV11-3 | CASSLQARSEAFF | TGTGCCAGCAGCTTACAAGCTCGGAGTGAAGCTTTCTTT
NA | TRBJ2-7 | few | TRBV21-1 | CASSKDIGTGDGEQYF | TGTGCCAGCAGCAAAGATATTGGGACAGGGGATGGAGAGCAGTACTTC
TRBD1 | TRBJ2-2 | once | TRBV5-1 | CASSRGQGANTGELFF | TGCGCCAGCAGCCGTGGCCAGGGGGCGAACACCGGGGAGCTGTTTTTT
NA | TRBJ1-4 | NA | TRBV5-6 | CASSLGRSEKLFF | TGTGCCAGCAGCTTGGGACGAAGTGAAAAACTGTTTTTT
NA | TRBJ2-7 | NA | TRBV7-2 | CASSLDGTKYYEQYF | TGTGCCAGCAGCTTAGATGGGACGAAATACTACGAGCAGTACTTC